The text below deals with one TCR beta chain. No antigen is known for it. This entry belongs to a study of CD8+ T cells in alopecia areata. As the sequencing template, cDNA was produced by extracting RNA and reverse transcribing it. Using immunoSEQ multiplex PCR, the repertoire was profiled, and TCRdb retains in-frame clones only, with some absent. The sample holds 75,000 to 100,000 clones; around three quarters are singletons and the top ten take 17%. CDR1 ENHRY and CDR2 SYGVKD come from the germline V gene. The CDR3 has 11 amino acids. Trimming removed 8 bases at V and 6 bases at J, with 7 bases between. General study findings and limits: In scalp and blood during tofacitinib, many expanded lesional clones persisted. Any link of baseline CD8+ expansion to response, resting on one nonresponder, remains uncertain.

Treatment noted: oral pan-JAK inhibitor, 5-10 mg twice daily. Using a FACSAria, the CD4+ and CD8+ T cells were sorted from the PBMCs. This TCR was sampled from a human donor with alopecia areata. The chain links TRBV10-3 to TRBJ2-2; D is perhaps TRBD1 (6 bases). The sample in question was CD8+ T cells sorted from blood, obtained between weeks 43 and 45, from a patient treated with tofacitinib. The DNA for the CDR3 is TGTGCCATCGGACAGTCCGGGGAGCTGTTTTTT. Translating it yields CAIGQSGELFF.